The rows below give T cell receptor beta chains drawn from one sample of a study of identical twins. One entry per CDR3 protein results from TCRdb running MiXCR on the 5' RACE reads. The sample has fewer than 250,000 distinct CDR3 sequences, under 10% seen once. This sample was also put to use in a study of yellow fever vaccine responses in identical twins.

The sequencing input was memory (CD45RO+) T cells sorted from blood. These receptors all come from a woman aged 18 to 35 in good health. CDR3s include the opening cysteine and the closing phenylalanine or tryptophan. A D gene is named only where the DNA matches it firmly. Not all rows give a size; the values are once, few, many and, for expanded clones, a class.

j_call | v_call | d_call | clone_size | cdr3_aa | cdr3_nt
TRBJ1-6 | TRBV5-1 | . | . | CASSLDPTGGNSPLHF | TGCGCCAGCAGCTTAGATCCGACAGGCGGGAATTCACCCCTCCACTTT
TRBJ2-7 | TRBV7-8 | TRBD2 | many | CASSFSGGAVVYEQYF | TGTGCCAGCAGCTTTAGCGGGGGGGCAGTGGTCTACGAGCAGTACTTC
TRBJ2-5 | TRBV3-1 | TRBD1 | many | CASSPALTGGQETQYF | TGTGCCAGCAGCCCTGCCCTGACAGGGGGACAAGAGACCCAGTACTTC
TRBJ2-1 | TRBV7-2 | TRBD2 | few | CASSLTGAGNEQFF | TGTGCCAGCAGCTTAACGGGAGCGGGAAATGAGCAGTTCTTC
TRBJ2-5 | TRBV11-3 | TRBD1 | . | CASSPRTGGGETQYF | TGTGCCAGCAGCCCCCGGACAGGGGGCGGGGAGACCCAGTACTTC
TRBJ2-1 | TRBV7-2 | . | many | CASSQDDSSYNEQFF | TGTGCCAGCAGCCAAGACGATAGCTCCTACAATGAGCAGTTCTTC
TRBJ1-3 | TRBV20-1 | . | many | CSAGGGLVENTIYF | TGCAGTGCCGGTGGAGGGCTTGTCGAAAACACCATATATTTT
TRBJ2-1 | TRBV7-2 | . | few | CASRSGGVTAYNEQFF | TGTGCCAGCAGGTCCGGGGGAGTGACAGCATACAATGAGCAGTTCTTC
TRBJ2-3 | TRBV20-1 | TRBD2 | . | CSASVWSGGSTDTQYF | TGCAGTGCTAGTGTGTGGAGCGGGGGCTCCACAGATACGCAGTATTTT
TRBJ2-3 | TRBV7-9 | . | many | CASSPTSREGVADTQYF | TGTGCCAGCAGCCCTACGTCACGAGAGGGGGTAGCGGATACGCAGTATTTT
TRBJ2-7 | TRBV14 | TRBD1 | . | CASSLPGTGLYEQYF | TGTGCCAGCAGCCTCCCCGGGACAGGTCTGTACGAGCAGTACTTC
TRBJ2-1 | TRBV20-1 | TRBD2 | few | CSARLRGVYNEQFF | TGCAGTGCCAGACTACGGGGGGTCTACAATGAGCAGTTCTTC
TRBJ2-2 | TRBV24-1 | . | many | CATSGLGQIGGTGELFF | TGTGCCACCAGTGGCTTAGGACAGATTGGAGGCACCGGGGAGCTGTTTTTT
TRBJ2-5 | TRBV4-1 | . | many | CASSQGEGLAGEETQYF | TGCGCCAGCAGCCAAGGAGAGGGGCTAGCAGGCGAAGAGACCCAGTACTTC
TRBJ1-1 | TRBV4-2 | TRBD1 | many | CASSQTNPGQATNTEAFF | TGTGCCAGCAGCCAGACAAATCCGGGACAGGCGACGAACACTGAAGCTTTCTTT
TRBJ1-2 | TRBV29-1 | . | many | CSVHRDSNHGYTF | TGCAGCGTTCACAGGGATTCGAACCATGGCTACACCTTC
TRBJ1-5 | TRBV7-9 | . | . | CASSPMGRGNQPQHF | TGTGCCAGCAGCCCCATGGGGAGAGGGAATCAGCCCCAGCATTTT
TRBJ2-7 | TRBV24-1 | . | many | CATYAKAYEQYF | TGTGCCACCTACGCGAAGGCCTACGAGCAGTACTTC
TRBJ2-7 | TRBV7-8 | . | few | CASSSLRTSEQYF | TGTGCCAGCAGCTCCTTACGGACGAGCGAGCAGTACTTC
TRBJ2-3 | TRBV12-3/TRBV12-4 | . | . | CASSLDPQTGRGDTQYF | TGTGCCAGCAGTTTAGACCCCCAAACAGGCCGGGGAGATACGCAGTATTTT
TRBJ2-7 | TRBV14 | . | few | CASSQGIDREQYF | TGTGCCAGCAGCCAAGGAATTGACAGAGAGCAGTACTTC
TRBJ2-3 | TRBV7-2 | . | few | CASSLQQAADTQYF | TGTGCCAGCAGCTTACAACAGGCGGCAGATACGCAGTATTTT
TRBJ1-1 | TRBV15 | . | many | CATSRVGGTEAFF | TGTGCCACCAGCAGAGTAGGGGGGACTGAAGCTTTCTTT